This T cell receptor (beta chain) was identified during a study of T cell changes during pregnancy in multiple sclerosis. Looked up from germline, CDR1 is GTSNPN and CDR2 is SVGIG (reference sequence). The trim removed 4 bases at V and 2 bases at J, leaving 6 bases unmatched. The CDR3 runs to 16 residues. Sequenced by immunoSEQ multiplex PCR; TCRdb stores in-frame clones only, minus some. This table has 30,000 to 40,000 clones, about 90% appearing once. The source is a female donor in good health, enrolled as a control in a pregnancy study. The rearrangement uses TRBV30 and TRBJ1-5; TRBD1 matches at 12 bases. Sample: CD4+ T cells from peripheral blood mononuclear cells, taken in the second trimester of pregnancy. CDR3 sequence: CAWTSGTGGRNQPQHF. DNA of the CDR3: TGTGCCTGGACATCCGGGACAGGGGGCCGCAATCAGCCCCAGCATTTT.